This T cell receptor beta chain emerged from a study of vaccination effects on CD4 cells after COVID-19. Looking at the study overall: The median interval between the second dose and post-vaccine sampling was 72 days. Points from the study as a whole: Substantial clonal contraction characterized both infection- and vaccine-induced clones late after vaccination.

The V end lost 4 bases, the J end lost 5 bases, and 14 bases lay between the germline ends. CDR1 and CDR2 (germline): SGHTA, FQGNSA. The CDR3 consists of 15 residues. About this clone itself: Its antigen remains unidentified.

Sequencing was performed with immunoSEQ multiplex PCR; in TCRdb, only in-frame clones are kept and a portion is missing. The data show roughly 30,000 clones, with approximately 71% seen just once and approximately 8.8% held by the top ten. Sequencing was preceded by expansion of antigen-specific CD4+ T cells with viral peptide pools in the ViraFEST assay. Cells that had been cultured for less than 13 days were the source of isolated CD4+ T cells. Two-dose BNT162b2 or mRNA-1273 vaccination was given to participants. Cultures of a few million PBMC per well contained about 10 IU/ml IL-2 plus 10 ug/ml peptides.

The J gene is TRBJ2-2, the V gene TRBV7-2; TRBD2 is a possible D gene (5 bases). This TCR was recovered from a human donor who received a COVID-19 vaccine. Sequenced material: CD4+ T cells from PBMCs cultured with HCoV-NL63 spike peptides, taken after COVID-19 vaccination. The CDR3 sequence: CASSSSGRETGELFF. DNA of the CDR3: TGTGCCAGCAGCTCAAGCGGCCGAGAGACCGGGGAGCTGTTTTTT.